The rows below give T cell receptor beta chains drawn from one sample of a study of T cells in Graves' hyperthyroidism and ophthalmopathy. TCRdb fed the multiplex PCR reads into MiXCR, producing one record per CDR3 protein. The table shows hundreds of thousands of distinct CDR3 sequences, with 17% occurring only once. Material: blood. The receptor source for this set is a woman between 18 and 29 years old with Graves' ophthalmopathy. Both conserved end residues are part of each CDR3. D genes are given only for firm matches. Clone size is not always given. Where it is, it says once, few, many or a class for expanded clones.

few,TRBV19,TRBJ2-1,NA,TGTGCCAGTAGTATAGATCTTCTAGTTAGGGGTCTAAATGAGCAGTTCTTC,CASSIDLLVRGLNEQFF
many,TRBV12-3/TRBV12-4,TRBJ2-3,NA,TGTGCCAGCAGTTTACCCCCCACAGATACGCAGTATTTT,CASSLPPTDTQYF
few,TRBV27,TRBJ2-7,NA,TGTGCCAGCAAACGGGCCACGGGGGGCGCGAACTACGAGCAGTACTTC,CASKRATGGANYEQYF
many,TRBV6-1,TRBJ1-2,NA,TGTGCCAGCAGTGAGGACCAGGGGCACGGCTATGGCTACACCTTC,CASSEDQGHGYGYTF
few,TRBV27,TRBJ2-4,NA,TGTGCCAGCAGTTTAGGGGGTTGGAACATTCAGTACTTC,CASSLGGWNIQYF
NA,TRBV7-6,TRBJ1-6,NA,TGTGCCAGCAGCTTTGGCGGGGGGGATTCACCCCTCCACTTT,CASSFGGGDSPLHF
many,TRBV12-3/TRBV12-4,TRBJ1-1,NA,TGTGCCAGCAGTCCCAAGGTACAGTTGAACACTGAAGCTTTCTTT,CASSPKVQLNTEAFF
many,TRBV29-1,TRBJ2-7,TRBD2,TGCAGCGTTGAAAAGCTAGCGGGGTCTTACGAGCAGTACTTC,CSVEKLAGSYEQYF
NA,TRBV24-1,TRBJ2-1,NA,TGTGCCACCAGTGATGGACTCTACAATGAGCAGTTCTTC,CATSDGLYNEQFF
NA,TRBV28,TRBJ1-5,NA,TGTGCCAGCAGTTTTTTAATGGGGGAAAGTCAGCCCCAGCATTTT,CASSFLMGESQPQHF
many,TRBV5-8,TRBJ1-4,TRBD1,TGTGCCAGCAGCTTGAGGGACAGGGCAGAAAAACTGTTTTTT,CASSLRDRAEKLFF
many,TRBV20-1,TRBJ2-7,TRBD2,TGCAGTGCTAGGCATCTAGCGGGAGTGAACGAGCAGTACTTC,CSARHLAGVNEQYF
few,TRBV20-1,TRBJ1-5,NA,TGCAGTGCTAGAGGACCGGACGAGGCCCTGTTCAATCAGCCCCAGCATTTT,CSARGPDEALFNQPQHF
NA,TRBV15,TRBJ2-7,NA,TGTGCCACCAGCAGAGTTGGGGGCGAGCAGTACTTC,CATSRVGGEQYF
many,TRBV3-1,TRBJ2-1,NA,TGTGCCAGCAGCCAAGATCCGGGCAGGAACAATGAGCAGTTCTTC,CASSQDPGRNNEQFF
many,TRBV10-3,TRBJ1-1,NA,TGTGCCATCAGTGGTGGGGCTGAGACTGAAGCTTTCTTT,CAISGGAETEAFF
few,TRBV6-1,TRBJ2-7,TRBD2,TGTGCCAGCAGTGAATTAGCGGGCAGCTCCTACGAGCAGTACTTC,CASSELAGSSYEQYF
many,TRBV28,TRBJ2-4,NA,TGTGCCAGCAGTCTTAGGGACCAGGGAAACATTCAGTACTTC,CASSLRDQGNIQYF
many,TRBV3-1,TRBJ1-5,TRBD1,TGTGCCAGCAGCCGGACAGGGCCAAATCAGCCCCAGCATTTT,CASSRTGPNQPQHF
many,TRBV27,TRBJ1-2,TRBD1,TGTGCCAGCCATCCGAGGGGGCAGGATGGCTACACCTTC,CASHPRGQDGYTF
many,TRBV24-1,TRBJ2-3,NA,TGTGCCACCAGTACCCTCTGGGGGGAGTCAGCAGATACGCAGTATTTT,CATSTLWGESADTQYF
many,TRBV5-1,TRBJ2-7,TRBD2,TGCGCCAGCAGCCTCCAAGGACTAGCGGGAGGAATTTCCTACGAGCAGTACTTC,CASSLQGLAGGISYEQYF
NA,TRBV30,TRBJ2-7,TRBD2,TGTGCCTTCGCCCCGGGACTAGCGGGAACAGTGTCCTACGAGCAGTACTTC,CAFAPGLAGTVSYEQYF
many,TRBV28,TRBJ1-2,TRBD1,TGTGCCAGCAGTTCAGGGGGCGCCCAGGATGGCTACACCTTC,CASSSGGAQDGYTF
few,TRBV20-1,TRBJ1-1,NA,TGCAGTGCTATACAGGACAGCGTCATGAACACTGAAGCTTTCTTT,CSAIQDSVMNTEAFF
many,TRBV20-1,TRBJ2-7,TRBD2,TGCAGTGCCATCGCAGGACTAGCGGTCTACGAGCAGTACTTC,CSAIAGLAVYEQYF
NA,TRBV9,TRBJ1-3,NA,TGTGCCAGCAGCCCGATCAGGACAGTCTCTGGAAACACCATATATTTT,CASSPIRTVSGNTIYF
many,TRBV5-6,TRBJ2-1,NA,TGTGCCAGCAGCTCGGCGGGCCACAACAATGAGCAGTTCTTC,CASSSAGHNNEQFF
few,TRBV18,TRBJ2-7,NA,TGTGCCAGCTCAGCTGTCAGGGGTCCCTACGAGCAGTACTTC,CASSAVRGPYEQYF
few,TRBV15,TRBJ2-2,TRBD1,TGTGCCACCAGCAGACGCGGGACAGGGCCGCCCGGGGAGCTGTTTTTT,CATSRRGTGPPGELFF
many,TRBV11-2,TRBJ2-1,NA,TGTGCCAGCAGCTTAAGTGGAGGGTTTTACAATGAGCAGTTCTTC,CASSLSGGFYNEQFF
many,TRBV28,TRBJ1-2,NA,TGTGCCAGCACCCTCCGGGGCGACTATGGCTACACCTTC,CASTLRGDYGYTF
NA,TRBV5-6,TRBJ2-2,NA,TGTGCCAGCAGCTTCGGCACAGGGTTCACCGGGGAGCTGTTTTTT,CASSFGTGFTGELFF
NA,TRBV15,TRBJ1-3,NA,TGTGCCACCAGCAGAGATCGGGGCGACGGAAACACCATATATTTT,CATSRDRGDGNTIYF
NA,TRBV7-8,TRBJ2-4,TRBD1,TGTGCCAGCAGCTTCGGGACAGAACTAGCCAAAAACATTCAGTACTTC,CASSFGTELAKNIQYF
many,TRBV7-8,TRBJ2-3,NA,TGTGCCAGCAGCTTAGGACCGAATACGCAGTATTTT,CASSLGPNTQYF
many,TRBV2,TRBJ2-3,NA,TGTGCCACCTTATTAACGGATACGCAGTATTTT,CATLLTDTQYF
many,TRBV11-2,TRBJ2-5,NA,TGTGCCAGCAGCTTACGTGCTAGCGAAGAGACCCAGTACTTC,CASSLRASEETQYF
many,TRBV11-2,TRBJ2-1,TRBD2,TGTGCCAGCAGCCCCCTAGCGGGAGGGCCCCCAAACACATTCGAGCAGTTCTTC,CASSPLAGGPPNTFEQFF
many,TRBV6-2/TRBV6-3,TRBJ1-1,TRBD1,TGTGCCAGCAGTTACTCGTCGTCCAGGGGGTACACTGAAGCTTTCTTT,CASSYSSSRGYTEAFF
NA,TRBV19,TRBJ2-1,NA,TGTGCCAGTAGTGGCGAGGGCTCCTCGTACAATGAGCAGTTCTTC,CASSGEGSSYNEQFF
many,TRBV20-1,TRBJ2-5,TRBD2,TGCAGTGCTAGCCTAGCGGGAGTTGGGGAGACCCAGTACTTC,CSASLAGVGETQYF
many,TRBV5-5,TRBJ2-5,TRBD1,TGTGCCAGCAGCCCGGGGGATTACTGGGACAGGGGAAACCAGTACTTC,CASSPGDYWDRGNQYF
few,TRBV5-1,TRBJ2-3,TRBD1,TGCGCCAGCAGCTTGTGGGACAGCAACACAGATACGCAGTATTTT,CASSLWDSNTDTQYF
many,TRBV11-2,TRBJ1-2,NA,TGTGCCAGCAGCTTAGAAAGCAGTGGCTATGGCTACACCTTC,CASSLESSGYGYTF
many,TRBV28,TRBJ2-5,TRBD1,TGTGCCAGCGGGGGACAGGGGCGAGGGGAGACCCAGTACTTC,CASGGQGRGETQYF
many,TRBV30,TRBJ1-5,NA,TGTGCCTGGAGTGTACAATCAGGGATCGGTCAGCCCCAGCATTTT,CAWSVQSGIGQPQHF
many,TRBV6-2/TRBV6-3,TRBJ2-7,NA,TGTGCCAGCAGTTACTCGTCTGAGCCTATAGACTCCTACGAGCAGTACTTC,CASSYSSEPIDSYEQYF
NA,TRBV30,TRBJ2-7,NA,NA,CAWGRGATYERYF
once,TRBV5-4,TRBJ2-3,NA,TGTGCCAGCAGCTTGAGGGGTACTCGCACAGATACGCAGTATTTT,CASSLRGTRTDTQYF
NA,TRBV20-1,TRBJ1-2,NA,TGCAGTGCTAGAGATGAGAGGGTTGCGGGCTACACCTTC,CSARDERVAGYTF
many,TRBV5-6,TRBJ1-1,NA,TGTGCCAGCAGCGCGAGAATCGGTGGGGGTGACACTGAAGCTTTCTTT,CASSARIGGGDTEAFF
many,TRBV3-1,TRBJ1-1,NA,TGTGCCAGCAGCCAAGGGTTAAGCGGGAACACTGAAGCTTTCTTT,CASSQGLSGNTEAFF
NA,TRBV19,TRBJ1-1,TRBD1,TGTGCCACCAAGACAGGGAGCCTGAACACTGAAGCTTTCTTT,CATKTGSLNTEAFF
many,TRBV3-1,TRBJ2-4,TRBD2,TGTGCCAGCAGCCCCGGGACTAGCGGGAACATTCAGTACTTC,CASSPGTSGNIQYF
many,TRBV10-3,TRBJ1-2,NA,TGTGCCATCAGTGAGTCGAGGGACTATGGCTACACCTTC,CAISESRDYGYTF
NA,TRBV5-6,TRBJ2-3,NA,TGTGCCAGCACCCCCGACAGAAGCCGCACAGATACGCAGTATTTT,CASTPDRSRTDTQYF